This T cell receptor beta chain was sequenced in a study of blood T cell repertoires in COVID-19 (dated by TCRdb to the early 2020s). The study in broad terms: Samples covering the acute and convalescent phases of COVID-19 were provided by collaborators in the United States, Italy and Spain. The prospective study material was composed of cDNA or gDNA derived from T cells, B-cell-depleted T cells, or PBMCs. Subjects who had been exposed to COVID-19, were actively infected with it, or had recovered from it provided the deeply sampled blood TCRbeta repertoires that made up the dataset. The repertoires were made available in a free public database intended to serve as a resource for research on the immune response to SARS-CoV-2. Samples came from the ongoing ImmuneRACE study (first 160 participants) plus 1,254 subjects from 6 global collaborators. A de-identified subject ID, COVID-19 status, age in years and sex were almost always included in the sample metadata. HLA class I and class II types, where available, came from metadata supplied by the sample provider rather than from assay-based typing. The investigation overall reported the following: Clinical and demographic metadata were provided uncurated, with the amount varying by source and participant.

TCRbeta CDR3 regions were amplified from genomic DNA using the immunoSEQ Assay, a bias-controlled multiplex PCR. Per the source publication's procedure: Within the assay, amplification of reference gene primers was used to estimate how many nucleated cells each sample contained. To quantify the absolute abundance of each unique TCRbeta CDR3 rearrangement, sequence reads were collapsed and filtered. Productive Simpson clonality was computed per sample as the square root of Simpson's diversity index over productive rearrangements. TCRdb mirrors the immuneACCESS table, restricted to in-frame sequences. Some clones are absent from its copies; in checked studies, under half trace to an unresolved V gene, and the reason for the others is unknown. V, J and clone size derive from that table, while D and trimming were established from the DNA sequence. Counted in this sample were a few hundred thousand clones; around 89% of them appeared once. More than 0.8% of the sample comes from the top ten.

Concerning this clone: The target of this receptor is not known. No base quality values were provided; no much bigger clone lies one nucleotide off.

In the prospective study, participants were about 18 to 89 years old, resided in about two dozen geographic areas of the United States, and were enrolled through a virtual design. In the prospective study, participants were assigned to cohorts based on the clinical history participants reported in a screening survey and a study questionnaire. ImmuneRACE Cohort 3 recovered participants were defined by two consecutive negative NP/OP PCR tests, healthcare professional clearance, or symptom resolution. In the prospective study, mobile phlebotomists collected whole blood, serum and a nasopharyngeal or oropharyngeal swab from each participant. Participants in the prospective study had the option to provide additional blood draws and questionnaires over a roughly 2-month period. Blood samples from the prospective study were shipped frozen or at room temperature prior to DNA extraction. Looking up the germline V gene yields CDR1 SGHTA and CDR2 FQGNSA. For this chain, trimming is 5 bases at the V end and 3 bases at the J end, and the number of junction bases without a gene match is 6. The CDR3 numbers 14 residues from cysteine through phenylalanine. Only CDR3 DNA remains: 42 bases, in frame from the first base.

Here the chain combines TRBV7-2 and TRBJ1-1; 7 bases in the junction line up with TRBD1. Sample: PBMCs or T cells enriched from blood (not recorded which). This receptor was taken from a man between 18 and 35 years old who had recovered from COVID-19. The CDR3 protein is CASSAFTGDTEAFF. The sequenced DNA is TGTGCCAGCAGCGCCTTTACAGGGGACACTGAAGCTTTCTTT.